This TCR beta chain is from a study of T cell repertoires in cytomegalovirus infection. In the study overall: The authors used CMV epitopes that were HLA-C-restricted (recently identified) and HLA-B-restricted (well studied). A matching HLA type, together with CMV infection, was signaled by public TCR beta signatures. Regarding the study as a whole: The study identified carriers of CMV plus the relevant HLA from cumulative public TCR beta family frequency.

TCRdb passed the reads through MiXCR, listing each CDR3 protein once. The data contain about 900,000 distinct CDR3 sequences, around 30% of them singletons. V was cut by 1 base and J by 0 bases, with 15 bases left in between. Germline V gene sequence: CDR1 SGHVS, CDR2 FQNEAQ. CDR3 length equals 18 residues. In regard to this clonotype: Its antigen is as yet unknown.

The chain carries TRBV7-8 and TRBJ2-2; D remains unclear. The sample was cultured CD8+ T cells from PBMCs, taken from culture after CMV antigen stimulation. The TCR comes from a human donor in good health (CMV status not recorded). Some clones in this sample may be carry-over from other donors' samples. The CDR3 protein is CASSLGWAPGPNTGELFF. The CDR3 DNA reads as TGTGCCAGCAGCTTAGGTTGGGCACCCGGGCCGAACACCGGGGAGCTGTTTTTT.